This TCR beta chain was recovered during a study of radiation and T cells in renal cell carcinoma (dated by TCRdb to about 2020). Regarding the research as a whole: The samples were drawn from a clinical trial, where primary renal cell carcinomas were treated with 15 Gy of stereotactic body radiation therapy and then removed by nephrectomy 4 weeks afterward. TCR beta sequencing covered roughly 53 samples in total, comprising around 25 tumors and about 27 peripheral blood samples. Across all 50 or so samples, 4,016,671 unique CDR3 nucleotide sequences, encoding around 2.4 million unique CDR3 amino acid sequences, were identified.

The immunoSEQ kit was used, according to the manufacturer's recommendations, to generate TCR beta libraries from genomic DNA. To prepare the libraries, a first multiplex PCR with proprietary primers was run, followed by a second PCR that added unique barcodes, and a bead cleanup was done after each round. A positive control reaction and a negative control reaction, both provided in the kit, were run with every batch of samples. The final libraries were assessed on an Agilent 4200 TapeStation D1000 ScreenTape, pooled by volume, and quantified by qPCR. An Illumina NextSeq500 fitted with a MidOutput 150-cycle cartridge performed the sequencing, running 156 Read1 cycles and 15 Index1 cycles with the kit's custom primers. The pooled library was loaded at about 1 pM, and approximately 20% PhiX control was spiked in. Per the authors' processing: Vendor-processed data were analyzed in R, with a clonotype defined as all T cells sharing the same CDR3 nucleotide sequence. For clone abundance analyses, frequencies were normalized to the 10,000 most abundant clones per sample. Before analysis, public T cell clones were removed, and these numbered fewer than six per sample on average. A difference in abundance of at least 32-fold between compartments was used to define tumor-enriched and baseline blood-enriched clonotypes. A beta-binomial differential abundance model was used to identify clonotypes that were expanded or contracted between blood time points. Similarity between tumor and blood repertoires was quantified using the Baroni-Urbani and Buser coefficient, and groups were compared with two-tailed Wilcoxon tests in R. Drawn from immuneACCESS, this table holds only the in-frame rearrangements with V and J called that TCRdb kept. Clones are partly lost; checked studies trace under half to an unresolved V gene and leave the rest unexplained. The DNA gave D and trimming, while V, J and clone size come from that table. Here the sample has about 150,000 clones; roughly 87% occur a single time. The top ten clonotypes cover 10% to 15% of the sample.

Concerning this clone: Its specific antigen is unknown. No much larger clone is present one base from it, and per-base qualities are unavailable.

The time point tag for this specimen amounts to: blood 2 weeks post-SBRT. The treatment or condition label on this specimen signifies: 15 Gy SBRT to primary tumor, nephrectomy 4 weeks later. To follow tumor-enriched clonotypes, serial peripheral blood was collected from radiation-treated patients at baseline and at 2 weeks and 4 weeks after SBRT. Renal cell carcinoma with clear cell pathology was present in all patients. The QIAamp DNA Blood Mini Kit (Qiagen) was used to prepare genomic DNA for TCR sequencing. The analyses included just those samples that passed every quality control check. Measured from the cysteine to the phenylalanine, the CDR3 is 15 residues long. Only the CDR3 portion is preserved as DNA: 45 bases, with reading frame beginning at the first base. Unmatched junction bases come to 3, with V trimmed by 4 bases and J by 4 bases. CDR1 and CDR2 were assigned from the germline V gene as ENHRY and SYGVKD.

The paper as a whole reports these results and caveats: Because the trial had a single-armed design, the trial could not examine how radiation dose or scheduling affected the TCR repertoire. Because pretreatment tumor biopsies were not available, the baseline intratumoral presence of clonotypes could not be determined. In blood, the top tumor clonotypes increased from baseline to 2 weeks after radiation and then shrank by 4 weeks, which suggests a temporary expansion of tumor-resident clones. Tracking of blood repertoire dynamics stopped at three to four weeks after treatment, with no follow-up past that point.

The chain is encoded by TRBV10-3 joined to TRBJ2-1; 11 central nucleotides agree with TRBD2. The source of this sequence is a woman in her fifties or sixties with renal cell carcinoma. The sequencing used blood, collected from a patient whose treatment included radiotherapy and nephrectomy. The CDR3 region: CAISGLAGSYNEQFF. The base sequence is TGTGCCATCAGTGGACTAGCGGGGAGTTACAATGAGCAGTTCTTC.